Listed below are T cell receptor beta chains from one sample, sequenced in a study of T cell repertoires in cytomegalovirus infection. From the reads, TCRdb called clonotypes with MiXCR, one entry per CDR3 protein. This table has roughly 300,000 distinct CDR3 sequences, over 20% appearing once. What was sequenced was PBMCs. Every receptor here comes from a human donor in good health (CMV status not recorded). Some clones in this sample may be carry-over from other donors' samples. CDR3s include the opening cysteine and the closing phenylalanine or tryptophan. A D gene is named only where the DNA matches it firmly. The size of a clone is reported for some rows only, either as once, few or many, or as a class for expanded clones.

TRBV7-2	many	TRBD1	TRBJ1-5	CASSFRQGPNQPQHF	TGTGCCAGCAGCTTCAGACAGGGGCCTAATCAGCCCCAGCATTTT
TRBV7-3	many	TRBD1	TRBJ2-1	CASSLISGTGSEQFF	TGTGCCAGCAGCCTTATTTCCGGGACAGGCTCTGAGCAGTTCTTC
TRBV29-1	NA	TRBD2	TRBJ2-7	CSALGGNDYEQYF	TGCAGCGCCCTGGGAGGGAACGATTACGAGCAGTACTTC
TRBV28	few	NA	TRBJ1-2	CASSTFKGSYGYTF	TGTGCCAGCAGCACCTTTAAGGGGTCCTATGGCTACACCTTC
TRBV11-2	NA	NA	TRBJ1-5	CASSRGQDSNQPQHF	TGTGCCAGCAGCCGGGGCCAGGATAGCAATCAGCCCCAGCATTTT
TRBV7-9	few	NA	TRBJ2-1	CASSLEVRFGTSYNEQFF	TGTGCCAGCAGCTTAGAGGTTAGGTTCGGGACCTCCTACAATGAGCAGTTCTTC
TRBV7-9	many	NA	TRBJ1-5	CASSSQQGNQPQHF	TGTGCCAGCAGCAGTCAACAGGGAAATCAGCCCCAGCATTTT
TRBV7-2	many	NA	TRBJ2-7	CASSYKGVSYEQYF	TGTGCCAGCAGCTACAAGGGCGTCTCCTACGAGCAGTACTTC
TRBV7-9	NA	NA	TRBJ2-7	CASGPITTENKQYF	TGTGCCAGCGGGCCCATCACGACAGAGAACAAGCAGTACTTC
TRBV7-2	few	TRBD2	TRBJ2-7	CASSARLAGRSSYEQYF	TGTGCCAGCAGCGCCCGACTAGCGGGCAGGAGCTCCTACGAGCAGTACTTC
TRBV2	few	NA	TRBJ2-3	CASKGGTDTQYF	TGTGCCAGCAAGGGGGGTACAGATACGCAGTATTTT
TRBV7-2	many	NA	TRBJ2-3	CASSFTSRGTDTQYF	TGTGCCAGCAGTTTTACCAGCCGGGGCACAGATACGCAGTATTTT
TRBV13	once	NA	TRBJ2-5	CASSFRTIQETQYF	TGTGCCAGCAGCTTCAGGACTATTCAAGAGACCCAGTACTTC
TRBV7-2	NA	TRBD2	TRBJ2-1	CASSVTSGGYNEQFF	TGTGCCAGCAGCGTGACTAGCGGAGGGTACAATGAGCAGTTCTTC
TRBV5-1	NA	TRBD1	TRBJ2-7	CASSGTDSSYEQYF	TGCGCCAGCAGCGGGACAGATAGCTCCTACGAGCAGTACTTC
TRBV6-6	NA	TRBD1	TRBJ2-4	CAGSGQGNIQYF	TGTGCCGGTTCCGGACAGGGAAACATTCAGTACTTC
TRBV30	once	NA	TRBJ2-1	CAWSTRRPDQFF	TGTGCCTGGAGTACCCGAAGGCCCGACCAGTTCTTC
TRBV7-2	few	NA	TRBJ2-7	CASSAAQGMGVQYF	TGTGCCAGCAGCGCAGCGCAAGGGATGGGCGTGCAGTACTTC
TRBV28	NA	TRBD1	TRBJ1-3	CASGLYTGGNGNTIYF	TGTGCCAGCGGATTATATACAGGGGGCAATGGAAACACCATATATTTT
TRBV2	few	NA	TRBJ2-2	CASRLASGELFF	TGTGCCAGCAGGCTAGCATCCGGGGAGCTGTTTTTT
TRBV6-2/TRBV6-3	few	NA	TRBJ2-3	CASRSSERPTDTQYF	TGTGCCAGCAGGTCCTCGGAGCGGCCCACAGATACGCAGTATTTT
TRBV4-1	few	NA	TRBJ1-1	CASSQGNRPTNTEAFF	TGCGCCAGCAGCCAAGGAAATAGGCCGACGAACACTGAAGCTTTCTTT
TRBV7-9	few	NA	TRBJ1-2	CASSLEGAVYGYTF	TGTGCCAGCAGCTTAGAGGGCGCTGTCTATGGCTACACCTTC
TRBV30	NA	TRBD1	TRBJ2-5	CAYLRQGQETQYF	TGTGCCTATCTGAGACAGGGGCAAGAGACCCAGTACTTC
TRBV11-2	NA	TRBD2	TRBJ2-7	CASSIRTSGAYEQYF	TGTGCCAGCAGCATCCGGACTAGCGGGGCCTACGAGCAGTACTTC
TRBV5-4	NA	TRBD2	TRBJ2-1	CASSFELAGGGSYNEQFF	TGTGCCAGCAGCTTCGAACTAGCGGGAGGCGGCTCCTACAATGAGCAGTTCTTC